A single sample gave rise to the 30 T cell receptor beta chains below, sequenced in a study of cytomegalovirus exposure and HLA in healthy donors. PCR was performed using 60 Vbeta and 13 Jbeta primers. TCRdb keeps only in-frame clones here, not all; method: immunoSEQ multiplex PCR. Of under 130,000 clones in the sample, approximately 14% were seen once. Specimen: PBMCs. The origin of the receptors is a female donor in good health and CMV-seronegative.

This clone was seen only a few times. This rearrangement joins TRBV4-2 to TRBJ2-7; D perhaps matches TRBD1 (5 bases). V dropped 1 base and J dropped 0 bases, with 13 bases sitting between them. CDR1 and CDR2 (germline): LGHNA, YNFKEQ. CDR3 length equals 16 residues. Here the CDR3 DNA reads TGTGCCAGCAGCCAAGCCATGGGGCTTCCCTCCTACGAGCAGTACTTC. Translating gives CASSQAMGLPSYEQYF.

V usage is TRBV7-9 and J usage is TRBJ2-1, with TRBD2 matching 8 bases. V lost 2 bases and J lost 6; bases outside the gene matches: 3. This CDR3 has 14 residues. Germline loops: CDR1 SEHNR, CDR2 FQNEAQ (reference sequence). DNA for the CDR3: TGTGCCAGCAGCTTATTACTAGCGGTCAATGAGCAGTTCTTC. This codes for CASSLLLAVNEQFF.

The J gene is TRBJ2-5, the V gene TRBV5-1; unclear D gene. Germline assignment: CDR1 SGHRS and CDR2 YFSETQ. The CDR3 loop spans 15 amino acids. The V end was cut by 0 bases, the J end by 1 base, with 10 bases between. The CDR3 nucleotides are TGCGCCAGCAGCTTGGGCGGAACCTCCCAAGAGACCCAGTACTTC. This encodes CASSLGGTSQETQYF. Variable domain in full (rest from reference TRBV5-1 and TRBJ2-5): KAGVTQTPRYLIKTRGQQVTLSCSPISGHRSVSWYQQTPGQGLQFLFEYFSETQRNKGNFPGRFSGRQFSNSRSEMNVSTLELGDSALYLCASSLGGTSQETQYFGPGTRLLVL.

The chain carries TRBV27 and TRBJ2-7; 8 nucleotides line up with TRBD2. From germline, CDR1 is MNHEY and CDR2 SMNVEV (reference sequence). Trimming removed 3 bases from V and 2 bases from J; junction bases left unmatched: 9. The CDR3 spans 16 residues. The CDR3 DNA sequence: TGTGCCAGCAGTTTGTACAGCGGGAGCTTTCCCTACGAGCAGTACTTC. Protein: CASSLYSGSFPYEQYF.

The CDR3 bases are TGCGCCAGCAGCCAAGGGCTGGGGGCTCTTCGAAACATTCAGTACTTC. Translating it yields CASSQGLGALRNIQYF. This chain connects TRBV4-1 to TRBJ2-4, with a possible D match to TRBD1 (6 bases). In germline, CDR1 is MGHRA, CDR2 YSYEKL. This CDR3 spans 16 amino acids. Trimming removed 1 base from V and 6 bases from J, with 16 bases in between.

About this clone: Lacking the conserved final phenylalanine or tryptophan, this CDR3 likely reflects a read error. The chain is built from TRBV6-5 and TRBJ1-4; maybe TRBD1 (5 bases). CDR1 and CDR2 from the germline V gene are MNHEY and SVGAGI. The CDR3 spans 15 residues. The V and J ends lost 4 bases and 0 bases respectively, with 9 bases between them. CDR3 in DNA: TGTGCCAGCAGTTCCCGACAGTCAACTAATGAAAAACTGTTTGTT. Translated: CASSSRQSTNEKLFV.

In this sample, this clone turned up once. V usage is TRBV15 and J usage is TRBJ2-1; 9 nucleotides align to TRBD2. Trimming took 1 base from V and 2 from J; bases not matched to a gene: 3. Germline CDR1 reads LNHNV; CDR2 reads YYDKDF (reference sequence). The CDR3 is 16 residues long. The CDR3 sequence: CATSRVAGEPYNEQFF. The CDR3 DNA follows: TGTGCCACCAGCAGAGTAGCGGGAGAACCCTACAATGAGCAGTTCTTC. The full variable domain, completed using reference TRBV15 and TRBJ2-1, is DAMVIQNPRYQVTQFGKPVTLSCSQTLNHNVMYWYQQKSSQAPKLLFHYYDKDFNNEADTPDNFQSRRPNTSFCFLDIRSPGLGDTAMYLCATSRVAGEPYNEQFFGPGTRLTVL.

This clone was found a few times. The chain recombines TRBV12-5 with TRBJ2-7; perhaps TRBD2 as D (6 bases). There are 14 residues in the CDR3. The V end lost 5 bases, the J end lost 3 bases, and 14 bases lay between the germline ends. In germline, CDR1 is LGHNT, CDR2 FRNRAP. The CDR3, as DNA: TGTGCTAGTGGTCCGGGACTCGTCCTCTACGAGCAGTACTTC. Amino acids: CASGPGLVLYEQYF.

This CDR3 is CASSFVQGVRETQYF. CDR3 nucleotides: TGTGCCAGCAGCTTTGTACAGGGGGTTAGGGAGACCCAGTACTTC. The rearrangement joins TRBV7-9 to TRBJ2-5; 8 bases map to TRBD1. Germline V gives CDR1 SEHNR, CDR2 FQNEAQ (reference sequence). J was trimmed by 5 bases and V by 3 bases; bases with no gene match: 8. CDR3 length: 15 residues.

In this sample, this clone turned up a few times. The chain has TRBV29-1 and TRBJ1-2, with D perhaps TRBD1 (6 bases). The V and J ends lost 2 bases and 4 bases respectively, with 14 bases between them. CDR1 and CDR2 (germline): SQVTM, ANQGSEA. The CDR3 has 14 amino acids. Here the CDR3 reads CSVESPGQPYGYTF. In nucleotides, the CDR3 is TGCAGCGTTGAAAGCCCCGGACAGCCCTATGGCTACACCTTC. The full variable domain, with the rest looked up from reference TRBV29-1 and TRBJ1-2, is SAVISQKPSRDICQRGTSLTIQCQVDSQVTMMFWYRQQPGQSLTLIATANQGSEATYESGFVIDKFPISRPNLTFSTLTVSNMSPEDSSIYLCSVESPGQPYGYTFGSGTRLTVV.

CDR3 nucleotides: TGTGCCACCAGCAGAGGGGACAGGACTTTCTACGAGCAGTACTTC. Protein: CATSRGDRTFYEQYF. This chain uses TRBV15 with TRBJ2-7; 8 bases map to TRBD1. Trimming at V came to 1 base and at J to 3 bases, leaving 5 bases not matched to a gene. Germline values: CDR1 LNHNV, CDR2 YYDKDF (reference sequence). This CDR3 contains 15 residues.

The chain combines TRBV30 with TRBJ1-2, with a possible D match to TRBD1 (6 bases). Looked up from germline, CDR1 is GTSNPN and CDR2 is SVGIG (reference sequence). CDR3 length: 13 amino acids. V lost 6 bases, J lost 7 bases, and 18 bases lay in between. CDR3 DNA: TGTGCCTGCAACAGGGATTCGGCACGTGGCTACACCTTC. It translates to CACNRDSARGYTF.

This clone was found a few times. The chain carries TRBV5-1 and TRBJ2-1; 10 bases match TRBD2. CDR3 length: 14 amino acids. Trimming at V came to 3 bases and at J to 10 bases, leaving 7 bases not matched to a gene. Germline loops: CDR1 SGHRS, CDR2 YFSETQ. This CDR3 is CASSSTSGTQEQFF. The DNA for the CDR3 is TGCGCCAGCAGCTCAACTAGCGGGACACAAGAGCAGTTCTTC.

This clone was counted a few times. The J gene is TRBJ2-1, the V gene TRBV5-6; D is possibly TRBD2 (6 bases). CDR1 is SGHDT, CDR2 YYEEEE, per germline. With 0 bases removed from V and 7 bases from J, the gap between germline ends came to 11 bases. This CDR3 spans 14 amino acids. The CDR3 loop reads CASSLDGGRNEQFF. For the CDR3, the DNA is TGTGCCAGCAGCTTGGATGGGGGGAGGAATGAGCAGTTCTTC.

J is TRBJ2-7 and V is TRBV9, with TRBD2 matching over 11 bases. Germline CDR1 reads SGDLS; CDR2 reads YYNGEE. Trimming cost V 3 bases and J 5 bases; bases outside gene matches: 7. The CDR3 is 15 amino acids. CDR3 sequence (DNA): TGTGCCAGCAGCGGGAGACTAGCGGGAATACACGAGCAGTACTTC. It is translated as CASSGRLAGIHEQYF.

The V and J genes are TRBV6-6 and TRBJ2-5; the match to TRBD1 covers 8 bases. The junction had 9 bases not matched to a gene; V was cut back by 5 bases and J by 1 base. Germline V lookup: CDR1 MNHNY, CDR2 SVGAGI (reference sequence). The length of the CDR3 is 16 residues. As DNA, the CDR3 is TGTGCCAGCAGTACGCCCGGGACAGGCTTCCAAGAGACCCAGTACTTC. Translating it yields CASSTPGTGFQETQYF.

The chain links TRBV9 to TRBJ2-5; 9 bases are shared with TRBD2. Per germline, CDR1 SGDLS and CDR2 YYNGEE. The CDR3 is made up of 16 amino acids. V trimming: 0 bases; J trimming: 5 bases; junction bases outside the gene matches: 8. The CDR3 DNA reads TGTGCCAGCAGCGTAGATGAGCGGGGGGCCGATGAGACCCAGTACTTC. Translation gives CASSVDERGADETQYF.

The chain is built from TRBV29-1 and TRBJ1-1, with 8 bases lining up with TRBD1. Per the germline V gene, CDR1 is SQVTM and CDR2 is ANQGSEA. CDR3 size: 15 residues. Germline trimming cut 7 bases from V and 10 bases from J; bases unmatched to any gene: 20. The CDR3 DNA follows: TGCAGCGCTCGCGGGACAGGTGCGGTCGGCCTTGGAGCTTTCTTT. As protein: CSARGTGAVGLGAFF.

This clone was counted between two and nine times. The chain couples TRBV5-3 to TRBJ2-7; 7 bases agree with TRBD1. TRBV5-3 is recorded as an ORF, its role being uncertain. CDR3 size: 18 residues. The V segment lost 3 bases and the J segment 9 bases; nucleotides outside the gene matches: 24. CDR3 amino acids: CARSCIRDSTSTRFAQYF. The CDR3 DNA reads TGTGCCAGAAGCTGTATTCGGGACAGCACTTCTACGAGGTTCGCGCAGTACTTC.

V and J are TRBV10-3 and TRBJ2-7, with TRBD2 identical over 10 bases. The CDR3 consists of 14 residues. The V segment lost 4 bases and the J segment 4 bases; nucleotides outside the gene matches: 4. Germline CDR1 ENHRY, CDR2 SYGVKD. The CDR3 DNA reads as TGTGCCATCAGTGCTAGCGGGAGTACTTACGAGCAGTACTTC. It is translated as CAISASGSTYEQYF.

The gene calls are TRBV6-5 and TRBJ2-5; no clear D. Germline V gene sequence: CDR1 MNHEY, CDR2 SVGAGI. With 0 bases removed from V and 0 bases from J, the gap between germline ends came to 8 bases. The CDR3 extends over 15 amino acids. Here the CDR3 DNA reads TGTGCCAGCAGTTACTCGTTTAGCAACCAAGAGACCCAGTACTTC. Residues: CASSYSFSNQETQYF.

The chain employs TRBV4-1 and TRBJ2-3, with 8 bases that match TRBD2. Germline CDR1 and CDR2: MGHRA and YSYEKL. The CDR3 is made up of 14 amino acids. J lost 4 bases, V lost 2 bases, and 2 bases had no gene match. CDR3 loop: CASSQPAGADTQYF. CDR3 in DNA: TGCGCCAGCAGCCAACCAGCGGGAGCAGATACGCAGTATTTT.

There are a few counts of this clone. V and J are TRBV5-3 and TRBJ2-7, with 12 nucleotides matching TRBD2. TRBV5-3 is an ORF, with its function uncertain. V was pared by 3 bases and J by 3 bases, with 1 base of the junction left unmatched. This CDR3 is 14 amino acids long. In DNA, the CDR3 is TGTGCCAGAAGCTCTAGCGGGGGGGACTACGAGCAGTACTTC. This codes for CARSSSGGDYEQYF.

Only a few counts were recorded for this clone. This chain uses TRBV4-3 with TRBJ1-1; 8 bases are shared with TRBD1. Germline lookup yields CDR1 LGHNA and CDR2 YSLEER. Germline trimming cut 3 bases from V and 3 bases from J; bases unmatched to any gene: 6. The length of the CDR3 is 15 residues. CDR3 sequence: CASSQDRVGDTEAFF. The CDR3 DNA reads as TGCGCCAGCAGCCAGGACAGGGTCGGGGACACTGAAGCTTTCTTT.

The chain uses TRBV9 and TRBJ2-3; TRBD2 is a possible D gene (5 bases). The CDR3 is 17 amino acids. Germline CDR1 reads SGDLS; CDR2 reads YYNGEE. Between the trimmed V and J ends, which lost 0 bases and 0 bases, there was a span of 14 bases. The CDR3 DNA follows: TGTGCCAGCAGCGTAGCTGAGGGTAGGCTTAGCACAGATACGCAGTATTTT. It translates to CASSVAEGRLSTDTQYF.

This clone was picked up a small number of times. CDR3 protein: CASSSYRGPMNTEAFF. DNA for the CDR3: TGTGCCAGCAGCTCATATAGGGGGCCCATGAACACTGAAGCTTTCTTT. V usage is TRBV7-9 and J usage is TRBJ1-1, with 7 bases identical to TRBD1. The CDR3 runs to 16 residues. CDR1 is SEHNR, CDR2 FQNEAQ, per germline (reference sequence). The V and J ends lost 4 bases and 0 bases, in that order; junction bases with no gene match: 8.

The gene calls are TRBV10-3 and TRBJ2-5; TRBD1 matches 9 bases. The CDR3 loop spans 14 amino acids. Trimming at V came to 8 bases and at J to 2 bases, leaving 6 bases not matched to a gene. Per germline, CDR1 ENHRY and CDR2 SYGVKD. This CDR3 is CAIRTGAIQETQYF. CDR3 nucleotide sequence: TGTGCCATCCGGACAGGGGCAATACAAGAGACCCAGTACTTC.

This clone was picked up a small number of times. The V call is TRBV19, the J call TRBJ2-1; 7 nucleotides agree with TRBD2. Germline V gene lookup returns CDR1 LNHDA and CDR2 SQIVND (reference sequence). The V segment lost 3 bases and the J segment 10 bases; nucleotides outside the gene matches: 12. CDR3 size: 15 residues. CDR3 sequence: CASSIASGGLLEQFF. Here the CDR3 DNA reads TGTGCCAGTAGTATCGCATCGGGAGGACTACTCGAGCAGTTCTTC. Complete variable domain (other parts from reference TRBV19 and TRBJ2-1): DGGITQSPKYLFRKEGQNVTLSCEQNLNHDAMYWYRQDPGQGLRLIYYSQIVNDFQKGDIAEGYSVSREKKESFPLTVTSAQKNPTAFYLCASSIASGGLLEQFFGPGTRLTVL.

CDR3 DNA: TGTGCCAGCAAGGGAGCGGGGGGGAACACAGATACGCAGTATTTT. Protein sequence: CASKGAGGNTDTQYF. The V gene is TRBV2, the J gene TRBJ2-3; TRBD2 aligns across 10 bases. Losses at the gene ends were 7 bases for V and 2 bases for J; bases not matched to a gene: 6. The length of the CDR3 is 15 residues. CDR1 and CDR2 (germline): SNHLY, FYNNEI.

DNA for the CDR3: TGTGCCAGCAGCTTAGGGAGCAACAATGAGCAGTTCTTC. Translated, it gives CASSLGSNNEQFF. The rearrangement uses TRBV5-6 and TRBJ2-1; weak D call: TRBD2 (5 bases). Trimming cost V 2 bases and J 5 bases, with 8 bases left between them. The CDR3 is 13 amino acids. The germline CDR1 and CDR2 sequences are SGHDT and YYEEEE.